This section outlines one T cell receptor beta chain sequence together with its context. Its antigen is unknown. Germline CDR1 reads SGHAT; CDR2 reads FQDESV (reference sequence). CDR3 size: 12 residues. J gave up 3 bases and V 10 bases, and 1 base lay outside the gene matches. PCR was performed using 60 Vbeta and 13 Jbeta primers. Sequenced by immunoSEQ multiplex PCR; TCRdb stores in-frame clones only, minus some. Of 220,000 or so clones in the sample, around four fifths were seen once. The sample originates from a study of cytomegalovirus exposure and HLA in healthy donors. Study in general: Previous work identified around 120 million unique TCR beta sequences from roughly 180 million T cells. Study conclusions and caveats: While the bulk of TCR sequences proved rare, some public TCRs turned up in many donors. Clonal expansion was found to be greater in HLA-associated TCR beta chains than in equally common others in a later analysis.

The sequence came from a male donor in good health and CMV-seronegative. The chain recombines TRBV11-1 with TRBJ2-7; 12 bases are a match to TRBD2. The source material was PBMCs. The CDR3 region is CATSGRGYEQYF. As DNA, the CDR3 is TGTGCCACTAGCGGGAGGGGCTACGAGCAGTACTTC. Full variable domain (outside the CDR3, taken from reference TRBV11-1 and TRBJ2-7): EAEVAQSPRYKITEKSQAVAFWCDPISGHATLYWYRQILGQGPELLVQFQDESVVDDSQLPKDRFSAERLKGVDSTLKIQPAELGDSAMYLCATSGRGYEQYFGPGTRLTVT.